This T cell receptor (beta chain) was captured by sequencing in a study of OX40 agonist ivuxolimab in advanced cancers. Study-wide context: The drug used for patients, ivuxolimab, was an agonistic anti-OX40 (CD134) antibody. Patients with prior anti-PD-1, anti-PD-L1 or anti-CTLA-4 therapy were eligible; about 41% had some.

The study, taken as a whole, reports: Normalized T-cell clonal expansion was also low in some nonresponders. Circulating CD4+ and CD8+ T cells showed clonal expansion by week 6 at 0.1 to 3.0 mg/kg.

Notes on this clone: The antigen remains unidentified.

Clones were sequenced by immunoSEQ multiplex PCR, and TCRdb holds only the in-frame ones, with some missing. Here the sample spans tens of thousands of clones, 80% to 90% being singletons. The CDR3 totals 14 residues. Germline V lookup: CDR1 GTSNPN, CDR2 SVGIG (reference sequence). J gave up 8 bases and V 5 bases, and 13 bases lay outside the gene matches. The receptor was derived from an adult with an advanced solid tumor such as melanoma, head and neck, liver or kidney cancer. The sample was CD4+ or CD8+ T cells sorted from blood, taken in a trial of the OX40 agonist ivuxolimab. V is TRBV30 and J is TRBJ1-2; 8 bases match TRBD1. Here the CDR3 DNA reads TGTGCCTGGGACGAAGGCAGGGGGCACATAGGCTACACCTTC. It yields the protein CAWDEGRGHIGYTF.